The entry below describes one TCR beta chain. Its specificity is not known. V lost 4 bases to trimming and J lost 0 bases, with 7 bases between them. The CDR3 is made up of 14 amino acids. CDR1 and CDR2 from the germline V gene are SGHAT and FQNNGV. The sample belongs to a study of post-analysis software for immune sequencing data. The wider study: There were relapsing-remitting, secondary progressive and progressive-relapsing multiple sclerosis among the disease courses included. General study results and limits: By F measure, samples from a shared preparation batch strongly co-clustered. About five TRBV segments, including TRBV5-6, TRBV5-1 and TRBV20-1, were more frequent in patients than controls. People with multiple sclerosis had a significantly lower normalized Chao1 diversity than controls did.

Built from TCR beta cDNA, the libraries had unique molecular identifiers in them. Input populations of roughly 0.85 to 11 million T cells gave rise to approximately 480,000 cDNA molecules. TCRdb recomputed calls from the PCR reads with MiXCR, one row per CDR3 protein. Of about 560,000 distinct CDR3 sequences detected, around 44% appear once; the ten largest clones hold roughly 1.8%. The rearrangement links TRBV11-2 to TRBJ2-4, with D perhaps matching TRBD1 (5 bases). The TCR sequence derives from a girl aged 5-17 years with multiple sclerosis. Specimen: blood. The CDR3 sequence: CASSSDRAKNIQYF. As DNA, the CDR3 is TGTGCCAGCAGCTCAGACAGAGCCAAAAACATTCAGTACTTC.